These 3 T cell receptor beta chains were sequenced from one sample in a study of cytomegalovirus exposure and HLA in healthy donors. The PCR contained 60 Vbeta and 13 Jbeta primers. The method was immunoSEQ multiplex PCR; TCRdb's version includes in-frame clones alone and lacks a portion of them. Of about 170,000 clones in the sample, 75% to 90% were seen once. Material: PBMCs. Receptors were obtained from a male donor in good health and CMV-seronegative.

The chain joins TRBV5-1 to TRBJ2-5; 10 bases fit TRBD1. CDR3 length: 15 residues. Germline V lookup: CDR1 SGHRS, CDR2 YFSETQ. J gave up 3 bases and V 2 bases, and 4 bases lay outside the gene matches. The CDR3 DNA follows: TGCGCCAGCAGCTTCCTGGGGACAGGGGAAGAGACCCAGTACTTC. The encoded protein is CASSFLGTGEETQYF.

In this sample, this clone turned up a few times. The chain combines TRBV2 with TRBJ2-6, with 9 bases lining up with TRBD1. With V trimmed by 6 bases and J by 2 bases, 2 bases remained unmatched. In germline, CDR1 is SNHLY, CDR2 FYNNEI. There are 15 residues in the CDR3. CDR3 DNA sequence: TGTGCCAGCAGCGACAGGGGGACTGGGGCCAACGTCCTGACTTTC. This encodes CASSDRGTGANVLTF.

The CDR3 spells CASSLGGVSYNEQFF. As DNA, the CDR3 is TGTGCCAGCAGCTTAGGGGGGGTCTCCTACAATGAGCAGTTCTTC. The chain couples TRBV11-2 to TRBJ2-1; D is perhaps TRBD2 (6 bases). The CDR3 consists of 15 residues. The V end was cut by 1 base, the J end by 0 bases, with 7 bases between. The germline gives CDR1 SGHAT, CDR2 FQNNGV. Full variable domain (rest looked up from reference TRBV11-2 and TRBJ2-1): EAGVAQSPRYKIIEKRQSVAFWCNPISGHATLYWYQQILGQGPKLLIQFQNNGVVDDSQLPKDRFSAERLKGVDSTLKIQPAKLEDSAVYLCASSLGGVSYNEQFFGPGTRLTVL.